The rows below give T cell receptor beta chains drawn from one sample of a study of blood T cell repertoires in COVID-19. Here immunoSEQ multiplex PCR was the method, and the copy in TCRdb shows in-frame clones only, minus some. Altogether approximately 390,000 clones are present, around 87% being singletons, with the ten largest covering roughly a tenth. The sample consisted of PBMCs or T cells enriched from blood (not recorded which). These receptors all come from a woman aged 50 to 65 who had recovered from COVID-19. Each CDR3 is given with its conserved first and last residue. The order of the fields is J gene, D gene, V gene, clone size, CDR3 protein. D genes are given only for firm matches. Only part of the rows carry a size: once, few, many, or a class if the clone is expanded.

j_call: TRBJ1-3; d_call: -; v_call: TRBV12-3/TRBV12-4; clone_size: -; cdr3_aa: CASSFYSGNTIYF
j_call: TRBJ1-5; d_call: -; v_call: TRBV7-9; clone_size: -; cdr3_aa: CASSSQEGNQPQHF
j_call: TRBJ1-1; d_call: TRBD1; v_call: TRBV4-1; clone_size: -; cdr3_aa: CASSPTRDRGLTFF
j_call: TRBJ2-4; d_call: -; v_call: TRBV2; clone_size: -; cdr3_aa: CASSDMTLENIQYF
j_call: TRBJ1-2; d_call: TRBD1; v_call: TRBV7-3; clone_size: -; cdr3_aa: CASSFGTGDNYGYTF
j_call: TRBJ1-1; d_call: TRBD1; v_call: TRBV3-1/TRBV3-2; clone_size: -; cdr3_aa: CASSDERGRFTEAFF
j_call: TRBJ1-5; d_call: TRBD1; v_call: TRBV4-1; clone_size: -; cdr3_aa: CASSHLGQGPYQPQHF
j_call: TRBJ2-7; d_call: TRBD1; v_call: TRBV28; clone_size: -; cdr3_aa: CASSSPLTGDEQYF
j_call: TRBJ2-5; d_call: -; v_call: TRBV4-3; clone_size: -; cdr3_aa: CASSLFPSAQGTQETQYF
j_call: TRBJ2-1; d_call: TRBD2; v_call: TRBV10-3; clone_size: -; cdr3_aa: CAISLAGGPSPFF
j_call: TRBJ1-1; d_call: -; v_call: TRBV7-2; clone_size: -; cdr3_aa: CASSFDRGTEAFF
j_call: TRBJ2-7; d_call: -; v_call: TRBV5-1; clone_size: few; cdr3_aa: CASSLSFRDEQYF
j_call: TRBJ1-1; d_call: -; v_call: TRBV30; clone_size: -; cdr3_aa: CAWTPGSEAFF
j_call: TRBJ2-4; d_call: -; v_call: TRBV20-1; clone_size: -; cdr3_aa: CSAGPGNIQYF
j_call: TRBJ1-2; d_call: TRBD1; v_call: TRBV27; clone_size: -; cdr3_aa: CASSLAGGLEGYTF
j_call: TRBJ1-2; d_call: TRBD1; v_call: TRBV27; clone_size: -; cdr3_aa: CASSLKMGQNYGYTF
j_call: TRBJ1-5; d_call: -; v_call: TRBV6-2/TRBV6-3; clone_size: few; cdr3_aa: CASSYGDTNQPQHF
j_call: TRBJ2-2; d_call: TRBD2; v_call: TRBV5-6; clone_size: -; cdr3_aa: CASSLAGGWKGELFF
j_call: TRBJ2-3; d_call: TRBD1; v_call: TRBV7-7; clone_size: -; cdr3_aa: CASSAGTGLDTQYF
j_call: TRBJ2-5; d_call: -; v_call: TRBV12-3/TRBV12-4; clone_size: -; cdr3_aa: CASSLWRGETQYF
j_call: TRBJ1-1; d_call: -; v_call: TRBV11-2; clone_size: -; cdr3_aa: CASSLQGTVAFF
j_call: TRBJ1-2; d_call: -; v_call: TRBV7-2; clone_size: -; cdr3_aa: CASSLAQDYGYTF
j_call: TRBJ2-1; d_call: TRBD2; v_call: TRBV3-1/TRBV3-2; clone_size: -; cdr3_aa: CASSQDGTRGNEQFF
j_call: TRBJ2-2; d_call: TRBD1; v_call: TRBV4-1; clone_size: -; cdr3_aa: CASSQDPGGLTGELFF
j_call: TRBJ1-4; d_call: -; v_call: TRBV7-9; clone_size: -; cdr3_aa: CASSWNRDKRATNEKLFF
j_call: TRBJ1-5; d_call: TRBD1; v_call: TRBV19; clone_size: -; cdr3_aa: CASSFDRDQPQHF
j_call: TRBJ1-5; d_call: -; v_call: TRBV12-3/TRBV12-4; clone_size: -; cdr3_aa: CASYGGGNQPQHF
j_call: TRBJ1-2; d_call: TRBD1; v_call: TRBV5-4; clone_size: -; cdr3_aa: CASSNRGLGDGYTF
j_call: TRBJ1-5; d_call: -; v_call: TRBV2; clone_size: -; cdr3_aa: CASSNTGLGGQPQHF
j_call: TRBJ1-5; d_call: -; v_call: TRBV12-3/TRBV12-4; clone_size: -; cdr3_aa: CASSSGIHQPQHF
j_call: TRBJ1-2; d_call: -; v_call: TRBV6-2/TRBV6-3; clone_size: -; cdr3_aa: CASSLRVYGYTF
j_call: TRBJ1-1; d_call: -; v_call: TRBV7-9; clone_size: few; cdr3_aa: CASSPGGLRAFF
j_call: TRBJ2-5; d_call: TRBD1; v_call: TRBV5-1; clone_size: -; cdr3_aa: CASSWRPGQEIRLQETQYF
j_call: TRBJ2-1; d_call: -; v_call: TRBV30; clone_size: -; cdr3_aa: CAWSLGGGLPSYNEQFF
j_call: TRBJ2-3; d_call: -; v_call: TRBV5-6; clone_size: -; cdr3_aa: CASSLLPSLDTQYF
j_call: TRBJ2-7; d_call: -; v_call: TRBV2; clone_size: -; cdr3_aa: CASSVSAISYEQYF
j_call: TRBJ1-5; d_call: TRBD1; v_call: TRBV19; clone_size: -; cdr3_aa: CASSDTGQGGNQPQHF
j_call: TRBJ1-6; d_call: -; v_call: TRBV6-5; clone_size: -; cdr3_aa: CASSYGRRYGNSPLHF
j_call: TRBJ1-2; d_call: TRBD1; v_call: TRBV27; clone_size: once; cdr3_aa: CASSFRGQGYYGYTF
j_call: TRBJ1-1; d_call: -; v_call: TRBV4-3; clone_size: -; cdr3_aa: CASSLQGNAEAFF
j_call: TRBJ2-5; d_call: TRBD1; v_call: TRBV19; clone_size: -; cdr3_aa: CASRRTGTDVETQYF
j_call: TRBJ2-3; d_call: TRBD2; v_call: TRBV18; clone_size: -; cdr3_aa: CASSPGLAGTSTDTQYF
j_call: TRBJ1-1; d_call: -; v_call: TRBV19; clone_size: once; cdr3_aa: CASSVTTGRNTEAFF
j_call: TRBJ2-3; d_call: -; v_call: TRBV9; clone_size: -; cdr3_aa: CASTHGRTSTDTQYF
j_call: TRBJ1-5; d_call: TRBD1; v_call: TRBV7-9; clone_size: -; cdr3_aa: CASSLWTGGNNQPQHF
j_call: TRBJ1-2; d_call: -; v_call: TRBV18; clone_size: -; cdr3_aa: CASSPPDRVNYGYTF
j_call: TRBJ2-1; d_call: TRBD2; v_call: TRBV14; clone_size: -; cdr3_aa: CASSPPGLVHFEQFF
j_call: TRBJ1-1; d_call: TRBD1; v_call: TRBV10-2; clone_size: -; cdr3_aa: CASSGQGNTEAFF